The 10 T cell receptor beta chains below come from one sample, sequenced in a study of T cells after yellow fever vaccination. Each CDR3 protein is one row after TCRdb ran MiXCR on the 5' RACE reads. This table has some 120,000 distinct CDR3 sequences, 6% to 8% appearing once. This sample comprised CD4+ T cells sorted from PBMCs, obtained less than 11 days after the first yellow fever vaccination. The receptors were gathered from a young man who received the YFV17D yellow fever vaccine.

This clonotype was observed at least ten times. The rearrangement joins TRBV11-3 to TRBJ2-3; weak D call: TRBD2 (7 bases). V lost 5 bases to trimming and J lost 4 bases, with 16 bases between them. Germline CDR1 reads SGHNT; CDR2 reads YENEEA. This CDR3 region has 15 residues. This CDR3 is CASSPRTGGPDTQYF. As DNA, the CDR3 is TGTGCCAGCAGCCCACGGACGGGGGGCCCAGATACGCAGTATTTT.

In its sample, this clonotype was seen a few times. The chain couples TRBV10-3 to TRBJ2-1; no clear D. Trimming stripped 0 bases from V and 9 bases from J, with 12 bases between. The CDR3 has 14 residues. From germline, CDR1 is ENHRY and CDR2 SYGVKD. This chain's CDR3 is CAISESKRGFEQFF. The CDR3 DNA follows: TGTGCCATCAGTGAGTCGAAGCGTGGCTTTGAGCAGTTCTTC.

V usage is TRBV18 and J usage is TRBJ2-3; perhaps TRBD2 as D (6 bases). In germline, CDR1 is KGHSH, CDR2 LQKENI. V was trimmed by 6 bases and J by 3 bases, leaving 7 bases between them. The CDR3 sequence is 12 residues long. This chain's CDR3 is CASSAGTDTQYF. CDR3 coding DNA: TGTGCCAGCTCCGCGGGGACAGATACGCAGTATTTT.

This clonotype was seen at least ten times. This chain links TRBV12-3 or TRBV12-4 with TRBJ1-1; D ambiguous. There are 15 residues in the CDR3. V was cut by 2 bases and J by 4 bases, with 14 bases left in between. This CDR3 is CASSLITGPITEAFF. The CDR3 DNA reads TGTGCCAGCAGTTTAATAACGGGTCCGATCACTGAAGCTTTCTTT.

The V call is TRBV6-1, the J call TRBJ1-5, with D maybe TRBD1 (6 bases). The V and J ends lost 6 bases and 4 bases respectively, with 25 bases between them. Germline values: CDR1 MNHNS, CDR2 SASEGT. This CDR3 comprises 18 residues. This CDR3 reads CASSRGGARAGVNQPQHF. The CDR3 DNA reads TGTGCCAGCAGCCGTGGGGGGGCCCGCGCCGGGGTGAATCAGCCCCAGCATTTT.

This clonotype was seen ten or more times. The chain couples TRBV4-2 to TRBJ1-2; perhaps TRBD1 as D (6 bases). Germline V gene lookup returns CDR1 LGHNA and CDR2 YNFKEQ. CDR3 length: 14 amino acids. V was shortened by 0 bases and J by 4 bases, with 9 bases between the two germline ends. CDR3 in DNA: TGTGCCAGCAGCCAAGATAAGGGGGGCTATGGCTACACCTTC. Translation gives CASSQDKGGYGYTF.

In its sample, this clonotype was seen many times. The chain carries TRBV11-1 and TRBJ2-4; 8 bases are a match to TRBD2. Germline V lookup: CDR1 SGHAT, CDR2 FQDESV (reference sequence). V gave up 5 bases and J gave up 0 bases; unmatched junction bases: 12. This CDR3 region has 18 residues. CDR3 sequence reads: CASSPIAGPYLAKNIQYF. In DNA form, the CDR3 reads TGTGCCAGCAGCCCAATAGCGGGGCCTTACCTAGCCAAAAACATTCAGTACTTC.

This clonotype was counted ten times or more. The chain is built from TRBV7-2 and TRBJ2-4; weak D call: TRBD1 (6 bases). V lost 5 bases, J lost 6 bases, and 11 bases lay in between. The CDR3 covers 13 residues. Germline V gene sequence: CDR1 SGHTA, CDR2 FQGNSA. The CDR3 here is CASSEGQLNIQYF. CDR3 nucleotides: TGTGCCAGCAGCGAAGGACAGTTAAACATTCAGTACTTC.

A remark on this clonotype: A much more abundant neighbour one base away suggests this may be a read error. The V gene is TRBV4-2, the J gene TRBJ2-4, with 11 positions matching TRBD1. Germline V gene sequence: CDR1 LGHNA, CDR2 YNFKEQ. CDR3 length: 19 amino acids. The V segment lost 4 bases and the J segment 1 base; nucleotides outside the gene matches: 12. The CDR3 nucleotides are TGTGCCAGCAGCCTAGCCGAGACGGACAGGGGGCTTGCCAAAAACATTCAGTACTTC. This sequence encodes CASSLAETDRGLAKNIQYF.

Remarks on this clonotype: This clone may be a read error of a much larger clone one base away. This chain links TRBV5-1 with TRBJ1-3; no clear D. This CDR3 has 12 residues. The germline V gene encodes CDR1 SGHRS and CDR2 YFSETQ. V was trimmed by 4 bases and J by 5 bases, leaving 7 bases between them. The CDR3 protein is CASSMRRNTIYF. CDR3 DNA sequence: TGCGCCAGCAGCATGCGAAGAAACACCATATATTTT.